What follows describes a single T cell receptor beta chain. The treatment: roughly 20 received Ad26.COV2.S at low or high dose, single or two shots; roughly five received placebo; per-sample allocation not given. Samples came from day 63 after the first vaccine or placebo injection. At a Boston site, the person donating was an adult of 18-55 years. Clones were read by immunoSEQ multiplex PCR, and TCRdb kept only the in-frame ones, dropping some. The table shows roughly 300,000 clones, with about 89% occurring only once. The data derive from a study of Ad26.COV2.S vaccination and SARS-CoV-2 variants. At the level of the study: Once or twice, 56 days apart, Ad26.COV2.S was delivered intramuscularly.

The CDR3 is 17 residues long. V gave up 7 bases and J gave up 5 bases; unmatched junction bases: 11. Per the germline V gene, CDR1 is LNHDA and CDR2 is SQIVND (reference sequence). The material sequenced was peripheral blood, taken in a trial of Ad26.COV2.S vaccine versus placebo. The V gene is TRBV19, the J gene TRBJ2-6; 10 nucleotides line up with TRBD1. The TCR was taken from a person aged 18 to 59 who received the Ad26.COV2.S COVID-19 vaccine or a placebo. CDR3 sequence: CASNDGQGGMWANVLTF. The CDR3 DNA is TGTGCCAGTAACGATGGACAGGGGGGGATGTGGGCCAACGTCCTGACTTTC.